This TCR beta chain is drawn from a study of OX40 agonist ivuxolimab in advanced cancers. Study-level information: Therapy given before enrollment (anti-PD-1, anti-PD-L1 or anti-CTLA-4) was allowed, and 30% to 50% had some. Findings and limits, study-wide: The CD4+ and CD8+ T cells in the blood had expanded clonally by week 6 at 0.1 to 3.0 mg/kg. CD8+ T cells averaged more expanded clones than CD4+.

The protocol was immunoSEQ multiplex PCR, while the TCRdb copy is restricted to in-frame clones and leaves out a portion. This table holds tens of thousands of clones, 91% found once. On this clone itself: The antigen is undetermined.

Trimming at V came to 1 base and at J to 2 bases, leaving 8 bases not matched to a gene. The CDR3 is 19 amino acids. Germline-derived CDR1 and CDR2 are SGHKS and YYEKEE (reference sequence). Specimen: CD4+ or CD8+ T cells sorted from blood, collected in a trial of the OX40 agonist ivuxolimab. The clonotype was recovered from an adult with an advanced solid tumor such as melanoma, head and neck, liver or kidney cancer. The V call is TRBV5-5, the J call TRBJ2-1; 14 bases agree with TRBD2. The CDR3 coding sequence is TGTGCCAGCAGCTTGAGGGGACTAGCGGGAGTCGGGACCTACAATGAGCAGTTCTTC. This encodes CASSLRGLAGVGTYNEQFF.